Sequencing of this T cell receptor beta chain was carried out in a study of spatial heterogeneity in lung cancer. Study-wide points: Follow-up blood showed ubiquitous expanded tumor TCRs less than blood at resection did.

TCRdb fed the 5' RACE reads into MiXCR, producing one record per CDR3 protein. In the table there are tens of thousands of distinct CDR3 sequences, less than 9% of which are singletons. At least ten counts were recorded for this clonotype. The antigen is not known. Time point: blood at routine non-recurrence follow-up after resection. From tumor, nontumor lung or frozen PBMC, whole RNA was taken unsorted for sequencing. Sequencing was performed on PBMCs, taken at follow-up. The sequence came from a female donor with early-stage non-small cell lung cancer.

Written as DNA, the CDR3 is TGTGCCAGCAGTTTTACGGGGGGCGAGACTGAAGCTTTCTTT. This sequence encodes CASSFTGGETEAFF. The V gene is TRBV6-5, the J gene TRBJ1-1; TRBD1 might be the D (6 bases). The CDR3 is 14 residues long. Germline V gene sequence: CDR1 MNHEY, CDR2 SVGAGI. Trimming pared 4 bases from V and 5 bases from J, leaving 14 bases between.